The 32 T cell receptor beta chains below were found in one sample sequenced in a study of metastatic and nonmetastatic thyroid tumors. Each patient came to thyroid surgery without any prior treatment (of any kind). TCRdb reanalyzed the PCR reads via MiXCR. The repertoire holds about 40,000 clones, with about a sixth as singletons. Sequencing was carried out using tumor tissue. These receptors were collected from a female donor with papillary thyroid cancer or a benign thyroid nodule (not recorded which). Some clones in this sample may be carry-over from other donors' samples.

This clone was seen repeatedly, ten times or more. The V call is TRBV11-3, the J call TRBJ2-1; D remains unclear. Trimming cost V 0 bases and J 8 bases, with 5 bases left between them. The CDR3 has 12 residues. The germline gives CDR1 SGHNT, CDR2 YENEEA. In nucleotides, the CDR3 is TGTGCCAGCAGCTTAGATGGAGATGAGCAGTTCTTC. Protein product: CASSLDGDEQFF.

Note on this clone: Germline and junction disagree at one end, which may indicate a read error. The rearrangement uses TRBV7-2 and TRBJ1-4, with 7 bases matching TRBD1. Germline V CDR1 and CDR2: SGHTA, FQGNSA. CDR3 length: 14 amino acids. This CDR3 reads CASILDRTGEKRFF. CDR3 DNA sequence: TGTGCCAGCATCTTAGATAGGACAGGCGAAAAACGGTTTTTT.

This clone was seen ten or more times. The chain couples TRBV28 to TRBJ1-4, with D possibly matching TRBD1 (5 bases). Germline assignment: CDR1 MDHEN and CDR2 SYDVKM. V gave up 3 bases and J gave up 8 bases, with 13 bases separating them. The CDR3 totals 14 residues. CDR3 sequence reads: CASSLEGLGEKLFF. The CDR3 DNA is TGTGCCAGCAGTTTGGAGGGGCTAGGGGAAAAACTGTTTTTT.

The J gene is TRBJ2-2, the V gene TRBV5-6; D is ambiguous. Trimming left V 0 bases short and J 0 bases short, with 6 bases between. Germline CDR1 is SGHDT and CDR2 is YYEEEE. The length of the CDR3 is 15 residues. The CDR3 nucleotides read TGTGCCAGCAGCTTGGACGGTACGAACACCGGGGAGCTGTTTTTT. Translation: CASSLDGTNTGELFF.

This clone came up many times. The chain recombines TRBV7-2 with TRBJ1-5; D possibly corresponds to TRBD1 (6 bases). Germline CDR1 is SGHTA and CDR2 is FQGNSA. This CDR3 spans 13 amino acids. Trimming cost V 4 bases and J 5 bases, with 9 bases left between them. CDR3 coding DNA: TGTGCCAGCAGCTCGGGGGCTGATCAGCCCCAGCATTTT. Translation: CASSSGADQPQHF.

In this sample, this clone turned up many times. The CDR3 protein is CASSETRDEQFF. Here the CDR3 DNA reads TGTGCCAGCAGTGAAACGCGGGATGAGCAGTTCTTC. The V and J genes are TRBV2 and TRBJ2-1, with a possible D match to TRBD2 (5 bases). The CDR3 sequence is 12 residues long. Trimming took off 2 bases at V and 8 bases at J, with 7 bases between the two ends. Germline CDR1 and CDR2: SNHLY and FYNNEI.

This clone has at least ten counts. Its ends do not fully match the called genes, so a read error is possible. The genes are TRBV5-4 and TRBJ2-1; no clear D. The CDR3 has 16 residues. The germline gives CDR1 SGHNT, CDR2 YYREEE (reference sequence). The CDR3 here is CASSLGSSASYNEQFF. As DNA, the CDR3 is TGTGCCAGCAGTTTGGGGTCGAGCGCCTCCTACAATGAGCAGTTCTTC.

The table lists this clone with many counts. The V gene is TRBV10-3, the J gene TRBJ2-1; 8 bases line up with TRBD2. The germline CDR1 and CDR2 sequences are ENHRY and SYGVKD. The CDR3 consists of 16 residues. Trimming removed 0 bases from V and 4 bases from J; junction bases left unmatched: 5. Here the CDR3 reads CAISESIAGKYNEQFF. In DNA, the CDR3 is TGTGCCATCAGTGAGTCGATAGCGGGAAAATACAATGAGCAGTTCTTC.

The genes are TRBV6-2 or TRBV6-3 and TRBJ2-1, with 8 bases matching TRBD2. Trimming took 0 bases from V and 8 from J; bases not matched to a gene: 9. The length of the CDR3 is 16 residues. Germline values: CDR1 MNHEY, CDR2 SVGEGT. CDR3: CASSYSREREWHEQFF. DNA for the CDR3: TGTGCCAGCAGTTACTCCAGGGAGCGGGAGTGGCATGAGCAGTTCTTC.

This clone was observed at least ten times. The chain employs TRBV7-9 and TRBJ2-1; 7 bases align to TRBD2. Germline V gives CDR1 SEHNR, CDR2 FQNEAQ (reference sequence). The CDR3 totals 16 residues. With V trimmed by 1 base and J by 4 bases, 7 bases remained unmatched. The CDR3 nucleotides are TGTGCCAGCAGCTTAGATATTCGAGCGGGGTACAATGAGCAGTTCTTC. This codes for CASSLDIRAGYNEQFF.

This clone is large in the sample. The V and J genes are TRBV20-1 and TRBJ1-1; 7 bases map to TRBD1. Losses at the gene ends were 5 bases for V and 2 bases for J; bases not matched to a gene: 5. Germline CDR1 and CDR2: DFQATT and SNEGSKA (reference sequence). This CDR3 contains 13 residues. The CDR3: CSAADRVNTEAFF. The CDR3 bases are TGCAGTGCTGCCGACAGGGTTAACACTGAAGCTTTCTTT.

The table lists this clone with many counts. The rearrangement links TRBV10-3 to TRBJ2-5, with D perhaps TRBD1 (6 bases). V dropped 6 bases and J dropped 3 bases, with 11 bases sitting between them. Per germline, CDR1 ENHRY and CDR2 SYGVKD. CDR3 size: 13 residues. CDR3 in amino acids: CAIRSQGEETQYF. The DNA for the CDR3 is TGTGCCATCAGGTCACAGGGCGAAGAGACCCAGTACTTC.

This clone appeared many times. The V call is TRBV19, the J call TRBJ2-7; TRBD1 aligns across 7 bases. Trimming at V came to 6 bases and at J to 3 bases, leaving 2 bases not matched to a gene. The CDR3 totals 12 residues. Germline V CDR1 and CDR2: LNHDA, SQIVND (reference sequence). CDR3: CASRGDSYEQYF. CDR3 in DNA: TGTGCCAGTAGAGGGGACAGCTACGAGCAGTACTTC.

This clone was detected only a few times. This chain's CDR3 is CSVAVRGLYGYTF. CDR3 nucleotides: TGCAGCGTTGCAGTCAGGGGGCTTTATGGCTACACCTTC. V and J are TRBV29-1 and TRBJ1-2, with 8 bases that match TRBD1. V lost 4 bases, J lost 5 bases, and 6 bases stayed unmatched. The CDR3 length is 13 residues. Germline V gene data show CDR1 as SQVTM and CDR2 as ANQGSEA.

The chain has TRBV18 and TRBJ1-2; TRBD1 is a possible D gene (5 bases). CDR1 is KGHSH, CDR2 LQKENI, per germline. The V and J ends lost 2 bases and 3 bases respectively, with 16 bases between them. The CDR3 totals 16 residues. The CDR3 is CASSPSAVGTDYGYTF. The CDR3 DNA sequence: TGTGCCAGCTCACCATCAGCCGTCGGGACCGACTATGGCTACACCTTC.

This clone was counted ten times or more. The chain joins TRBV4-2 to TRBJ2-1; 9 bases map to TRBD1. Germline V gene data show CDR1 as LGHNA and CDR2 as YNFKEQ. The length of the CDR3 is 15 residues. V lost 4 bases, J lost 6 bases, and 7 bases stayed unmatched. Written as DNA, the CDR3 is TGTGCCAGCAGCCCGAGACAGGGGGAAGGCAATGAGCAGTTCTTC. Translating gives CASSPRQGEGNEQFF.

This clone turned up a few times. A much more abundant neighbour one base away suggests this may be a read error. The chain employs TRBV20-1 and TRBJ1-5, with D possibly TRBD1 on 5 matching bases. Germline values: CDR1 DFQATT, CDR2 SNEGSKA (reference sequence). The CDR3 consists of 15 residues. The ends were cut back, 3 bases at V and 0 bases at J, with 12 bases in the middle. The CDR3 nucleotides are TGCAGTGCTAGGGGGGGGTCAGATAGCAATCAGCCCCAGCATTTT. Translated, it gives CSARGGSDSNQPQHF.

The chain is built from TRBV20-1 and TRBJ2-7; 7 nucleotides align to TRBD2. Germline trimming cut 0 bases from V and 5 bases from J; bases unmatched to any gene: 7. The CDR3 length is 14 residues. In germline, CDR1 is DFQATT, CDR2 SNEGSKA (reference sequence). The CDR3, as DNA: TGCAGTGCTAGAGATGGAGCGGGAAAGAACGAGCAGTACTTC. Its protein product is CSARDGAGKNEQYF.

Many counts were recorded for this clone. For the CDR3, the DNA is TGTGCCAGCAGACAGGGGACCCTCTATGGCTACACCTTC. Protein: CASRQGTLYGYTF. The rearrangement joins TRBV6-1 to TRBJ1-2; 7 positions match TRBD1. There are 13 residues in the CDR3. Losses at the gene ends were 6 bases for V and 4 bases for J; bases not matched to a gene: 5. Germline values: CDR1 MNHNS, CDR2 SASEGT.

This clone came up many times. Germline and junction disagree at one end, which may indicate a read error. V and J are TRBV7-8 and TRBJ2-7, with TRBD2 matching 14 bases. Germline V gene sequence: CDR1 SGHVS, CDR2 FQNEAQ. This CDR3 has 17 amino acids. The CDR3, as DNA: TGTGCCAGCGGCTTACCCCAGGGACTAGCGGGAGTTTACGAGCAGTACTTC. Its protein product is CASGLPQGLAGVYEQYF.

This clone was found many times. The rearrangement links TRBV10-1 to TRBJ2-1; 13 nucleotides match TRBD2. The V gene's germline CDR1 is WNHNN and CDR2 SYGVQD (reference sequence). V gave up 4 bases and J gave up 8 bases; unmatched junction bases: 8. This CDR3 is built from 16 residues. The CDR3: CASSGTSGSWGDEQFF. The CDR3 DNA reads as TGCGCCAGCAGTGGGACTAGCGGGAGTTGGGGTGATGAGCAGTTCTTC.

Many counts were recorded for this clone. CDR3 coding DNA: TGTGCCAGTAGTCGGACAGGGAACAATCAGCCCCAGCATTTT. Amino acid sequence: CASSRTGNNQPQHF. The chain recombines TRBV19 with TRBJ1-5, with 8 bases matching TRBD1. The germline V gene has CDR1 LNHDA and CDR2 SQIVND (reference sequence). After removal of 5 bases from V and 3 bases from J, the junction contained 3 bases not matched to a gene. The CDR3 is 14 amino acids.

A few counts support this clone. One base away lies a much larger clone, so this may be a sequencing read error. V gene TRBV5-6 combines with J gene TRBJ1-2; D gene ambiguous. With 0 bases removed from V and 4 bases from J, the gap between germline ends came to 22 bases. This CDR3 is 18 amino acids long. Germline loops: CDR1 SGHDT, CDR2 YYEEEE. In DNA form, the CDR3 reads TGTGCCAGCAGCTTGGGCCCCCCCGTATCGCAGGTTCTCTATGGCTACACCTTC. It is translated as CASSLGPPVSQVLYGYTF. Filled out from reference TRBV5-6 and TRBJ1-2, the complete variable domain reads DAGVTQSPTHLIKTRGQQVTLRCSPKSGHDTVSWYQQALGQGPQFIFQYYEEEERQRGNFPDRFSGHQFPNYSSELNVNALLLGDSALYLCASSLGPPVSQVLYGYTFGSGTRLTVV.

This clone was seen many times. The chain links TRBV20-1 to TRBJ2-1, with TRBD2 matching 10 bases. This CDR3 region has 17 residues. The V gene end was trimmed by 0 bases and the J gene end by 0 bases; junction bases not matched to a gene: 5. Germline V CDR1 and CDR2: DFQATT, SNEGSKA (reference sequence). Written as DNA, the CDR3 is TGCAGTGCTAGAGATGAGACTAGCGGGCTCTCCTACAATGAGCAGTTCTTC. Its protein product is CSARDETSGLSYNEQFF.

This clone was found many times. The CDR3 DNA reads as TGTGCCAGCAGCCAACAGGTCTACGAGCAGTACTTC. It is translated as CASSQQVYEQYF. The J gene is TRBJ2-7, the V gene TRBV3-1, with no clear D. Trimming cost V 2 bases and J 3 bases, with 5 bases left between them. Germline assignment: CDR1 LGHDT and CDR2 YNNKEL (reference sequence). The CDR3 loop spans 12 amino acids.

This clone came up many times. The genes are TRBV4-1 and TRBJ1-2; D is ambiguous. Germline values: CDR1 MGHRA, CDR2 YSYEKL. Deletions cut 0 bases from V and 8 bases from J, with 7 bases between. The length of the CDR3 is 12 residues. The CDR3 here is CASSQEEWGYTF. The DNA for the CDR3 is TGCGCCAGCAGCCAAGAGGAGTGGGGCTACACCTTC.

This clone showed up many times. The chain couples TRBV5-6 to TRBJ1-2; no definite D call. Germline lookup yields CDR1 SGHDT and CDR2 YYEEEE. Trimming took 0 bases from V and 3 from J, leaving 18 bases between them. The length of the CDR3 is 17 residues. The CDR3 protein is CASSLGVSGLLDYGYTF. The CDR3 bases are TGTGCCAGCAGCTTGGGGGTAAGCGGCCTTCTAGACTATGGCTACACCTTC. Full variable domain (remainder filled in from reference TRBV5-6 and TRBJ1-2): DAGVTQSPTHLIKTRGQQVTLRCSPKSGHDTVSWYQQALGQGPQFIFQYYEEEERQRGNFPDRFSGHQFPNYSSELNVNALLLGDSALYLCASSLGVSGLLDYGYTFGSGTRLTVV.

This clone was counted ten times or more. The J gene is TRBJ1-2, the V gene TRBV18; D is possibly TRBD1 (5 bases). CDR1 and CDR2 from the germline V gene are KGHSH and LQKENI. V was pared by 3 bases and J by 8 bases, with 16 bases between. This CDR3 has 14 residues. The CDR3 coding sequence is TGTGCCAGCTCACCGGACATGACTCTTGGGGGCTACACCTTC. Its protein product is CASSPDMTLGGYTF.

Details on this clone: This sequence may be a read error, since a much larger clone differs from it by one base. The same CDR3 can be traced to other DNA sequences in this sample. This chain uses TRBV24-1 with TRBJ2-3, with 7 positions matching TRBD2. Germline assignment: CDR1 KGHDR and CDR2 SFDVKD. The J segment lost 6 bases and the V segment lost 3 bases, leaving 8 bases of the junction unmatched. The CDR3 loop spans 15 amino acids. DNA of the CDR3: TGTGCCACCAGTGATCGGACGGGGGGAATGGATACGCAGTATTTT. Protein sequence: CATSDRTGGMDTQYF.

This clone was found many times. The same CDR3 can be traced to other DNA sequences in this sample. The CDR3 spells CASSLSLNNEQFF. The CDR3 DNA sequence: TGTGCCAGCAGCTTATCACTAAACAATGAGCAGTTCTTC. The rearrangement links TRBV7-2 to TRBJ2-1; D uncertain. Between the trimmed V and J ends, which lost 2 bases and 5 bases, there was a span of 7 bases. CDR3 length: 13 amino acids. Germline CDR1 is SGHTA and CDR2 is FQGNSA.

This clone counts as medium-sized. The sample holds other DNA sequences that translate to the same CDR3. The chain is built from TRBV20-1 and TRBJ2-7; 14 nucleotides line up with TRBD2. There are 17 residues in the CDR3. In germline, CDR1 is DFQATT, CDR2 SNEGSKA (reference sequence). With V trimmed by 5 bases and J by 3 bases, 12 bases remained unmatched. The DNA for the CDR3 is TGCAGTGCTCCAAATCCCGGGACTAGCGGGAGTGTCTACGAGCAGTACTTC. It yields the protein CSAPNPGTSGSVYEQYF.

At least ten counts were recorded for this clone. The J gene is TRBJ2-5, the V gene TRBV4-2; the match to TRBD1 covers 7 bases. Germline CDR1 and CDR2: LGHNA and YNFKEQ. The CDR3 has 16 amino acids. J gave up 3 bases and V 1 base, and 8 bases lay outside the gene matches. As DNA, the CDR3 is TGTGCCAGCAGCCAAGGATCCAGGACAGGCGAAGAGACCCAGTACTTC. Translated, it gives CASSQGSRTGEETQYF.